A single sample gave rise to the 27 T cell receptor beta chains below, sequenced in a study of human T cells and chemical hapten exposure. One entry per CDR3 protein, called by TCRdb with MiXCR from the RACE reads. Among 150,000 to 200,000 distinct CDR3 sequences listed, nearly 30% were seen once. As to time point: pre-sensitization, week 0. Treatment reported: therapeutic diphenylcyclopropenone sensitization with weekly scalp DPC. Sample: whole blood, taken in connection with sensitization to the hapten diphenylcyclopropenone (DPC). These receptors were collected from a woman aged 30 to 39 with alopecia areata. Some clones in this sample may be carry-over from other donors' samples.

This clonotype has just a few counts. The genes are TRBV12-5 and TRBJ2-2, with D perhaps TRBD1 or TRBD2 (5 bases each). Trimming stripped 0 bases from V and 6 bases from J, with 14 bases between. The CDR3 length is 16 residues. Germline assignment: CDR1 LGHNT and CDR2 FRNRAP. In DNA, the CDR3 is TGTGCTAGTGGTTTGGTACCGGTGGGGGTATCCGGGGAGCTGTTTTTT. This gives the protein CASGLVPVGVSGELFF.

The gene calls are TRBV11-2 and TRBJ2-1, with D perhaps matching TRBD1 or TRBD2 (5 bases each). Germline assignment: CDR1 SGHAT and CDR2 FQNNGV. The CDR3 contains 13 residues. Between the trimmed V and J ends, which lost 5 bases and 9 bases, there was a span of 14 bases. CDR3 bases: TGTGCCAGCAGCCCGTACGGGGACCCTGAGCAGTTCTTC. This sequence encodes CASSPYGDPEQFF.

The V gene is TRBV29-1, the J gene TRBJ2-2; no clear D. V was pared by 4 bases and J by 3 bases, with 3 bases between. The CDR3 runs 11 residues. The germline gives CDR1 SQVTM, CDR2 ANQGSEA. The CDR3 bases are TGCAGCGTTGCACACACCGGGGAGCTGTTTTTT. Amino acid sequence: CSVAHTGELFF.

V gene TRBV6-5 combines with J gene TRBJ1-4; D is ambiguous. With 3 bases removed from V and 6 bases from J, the gap between germline ends came to 8 bases. This CDR3 has 13 residues. The germline V gene encodes CDR1 MNHEY and CDR2 SVGAGI. In DNA, the CDR3 is TGTGCCAGCAGTTATTTACTCCATGAAAAACTGTTTTTT. Translated, it gives CASSYLLHEKLFF.

The J gene is TRBJ1-1, the V gene TRBV9; 9 nucleotides line up with TRBD1. The CDR3 loop spans 16 amino acids. The V gene end was trimmed by 4 bases and the J gene end by 0 bases; junction bases not matched to a gene: 7. Germline CDR1 is SGDLS and CDR2 is YYNGEE. CDR3: CASSISTGGMNTEAFF. The DNA of the CDR3 is TGTGCCAGCAGCATATCGACAGGGGGTATGAACACTGAAGCTTTCTTT.

The chain couples TRBV28 to TRBJ2-7; 9 bases match TRBD2. Unmatched junction bases numbered 8, after V lost 2 bases and J lost 0 bases. The CDR3 has 17 amino acids. From germline, CDR1 is MDHEN and CDR2 SYDVKM. CDR3 nucleotides: TGTGCCAGCAGTTTAGGAGGCGGGAGGGGGAGCTCCTACGAGCAGTACTTC. Its translation is CASSLGGGRGSSYEQYF.

This sequence joins TRBV10-1 and TRBJ1-4, with unresolved D. CDR3 length: 15 residues. Trimming cost V 11 bases and J 2 bases, with 18 bases left between them. The germline CDR1 and CDR2 sequences are WNHNN and SYGVQD (reference sequence). CDR3 DNA sequence: TGCGCCCGGGAATGGAGTCAGACCACTAATGAAAAACTGTTTTTT. Translating it yields CAREWSQTTNEKLFF.

This clonotype was recorded only once. The chain uses TRBV5-1 and TRBJ2-1, with 7 bases that match TRBD2. Germline V gene sequence: CDR1 SGHRS, CDR2 YFSETQ. The trim removed 3 bases at V and 12 bases at J, leaving 6 bases unmatched. This CDR3 has 12 residues. The CDR3: CASSSGGTVQFF. The CDR3 DNA reads as TGCGCCAGCAGCTCGGGGGGTACTGTGCAGTTCTTC.

This CDR3 is CASSIQGFSGYEQYF. The CDR3 nucleotides are TGTGCCAGCAGCATACAGGGGTTTTCAGGGTACGAGCAGTACTTC. This chain joins TRBV6-6 and TRBJ2-7; 7 nucleotides line up with TRBD1. In germline, CDR1 is MNHNY, CDR2 SVGAGI (reference sequence). Unmatched junction bases numbered 12, after V lost 6 bases and J lost 4 bases. The CDR3 sequence is 15 residues long.

This clonotype showed up just a few times. CDR3 in DNA: TGTGCCAGCAGCTTACGGGTAGCGGGAGTCAATGAGCAGTTCTTC. As protein: CASSLRVAGVNEQFF. The chain recombines TRBV11-2 with TRBJ2-1, with TRBD2 identical over 9 bases. The CDR3 covers 15 residues. V shed 2 bases, J shed 6 bases, and the junction held 5 bases outside the gene matches. In germline, CDR1 is SGHAT, CDR2 FQNNGV.

V usage is TRBV4-3 and J usage is TRBJ2-3; D gene unclear. This CDR3 contains 17 residues. The V gene lost 2 bases and the J gene lost 0 bases, with 15 bases spanning the gap. Germline lookup yields CDR1 LGHNA and CDR2 YSLEER. CDR3 sequence (DNA): TGCGCCAGCAGCCAAACACGAGTCGATTCTAGCACAGATACGCAGTATTTT. Amino acid sequence: CASSQTRVDSSTDTQYF.

Only a few counts were recorded for this clonotype. The chain's CDR3 is CSASEGRLGSPLHF. The CDR3 bases are TGCAGTGCTAGCGAGGGGCGCTTGGGATCACCCCTCCACTTT. V usage is TRBV20-1 and J usage is TRBJ1-6; D possibly corresponds to TRBD1 (5 bases). The germline CDR1 and CDR2 sequences are DFQATT and SNEGSKA (reference sequence). This CDR3 has 14 residues. Trimming left V 3 bases short and J 10 bases short, with 16 bases between.

V usage is TRBV15 and J usage is TRBJ1-4, with TRBD1 as a possible D gene (5 bases). V gave up 4 bases and J gave up 8 bases, with 17 bases separating them. CDR1 and CDR2 from the germline V gene are LNHNV and YYDKDF (reference sequence). CDR3 length: 15 amino acids. CDR3 loop: CATSKDPTRGEKLFF. CDR3 nucleotides: TGTGCCACCAGCAAGGACCCAACTCGGGGCGAAAAACTGTTTTTT.

This rearrangement joins TRBV28 to TRBJ2-1; D unresolved. Germline CDR1 MDHEN, CDR2 SYDVKM. This CDR3 region has 12 residues. V lost 6 bases and J lost 2, with 5 bases in between. CDR3 in amino acids: CASSSTYNEQFF. The CDR3 DNA follows: TGTGCCAGCAGCTCGACCTACAATGAGCAGTTCTTC.

This clonotype showed up just a few times. In DNA form, the CDR3 reads TGTGCCAGCAGCTTAGGGTCTGGCGGGGGGACAGATACGCAGTATTTT. This encodes CASSLGSGGGTDTQYF. The chain joins TRBV7-2 to TRBJ2-3; 8 nucleotides match TRBD2. The CDR3 sequence is 16 residues long. Germline V gives CDR1 SGHTA, CDR2 FQGNSA. Trimming cost V 1 base and J 3 bases; bases outside gene matches: 6.

In this sample, this clonotype turned up a few times. This chain links TRBV9 with TRBJ1-5, with D uncertain. Trimming left V 0 bases short and J 2 bases short, with 6 bases between. Germline V gene lookup returns CDR1 SGDLS and CDR2 YYNGEE. The CDR3 runs to 14 residues. CDR3 bases: TGTGCCAGCAGCGTAGGGAGGGGCAATCAGCCCCAGCATTTT. The encoded protein is CASSVGRGNQPQHF.

J is TRBJ1-1 and V is TRBV6-1; D gene ambiguous. In germline, CDR1 is MNHNS, CDR2 SASEGT. The germline V and J ends were trimmed by 6 bases and 0 bases, with 8 bases remaining between them. The CDR3 has 13 residues. The CDR3 loop is CASRTTMNTEAFF. Written as DNA, the CDR3 is TGTGCCAGCAGAACTACAATGAACACTGAAGCTTTCTTT.

The rearrangement uses TRBV29-1 and TRBJ2-5; D is possibly TRBD2 (6 bases). Trimming pared 4 bases from V and 7 bases from J, leaving 13 bases between. Germline CDR1 SQVTM, CDR2 ANQGSEA. The CDR3 length is 12 residues. The DNA of the CDR3 is TGCAGCGTTGGAGGCCAGGGAGGGACCCAGTACTTC. Translating gives CSVGGQGGTQYF.

V is TRBV27 and J is TRBJ2-3; TRBD2 matches at 11 bases. CDR1 is MNHEY, CDR2 SMNVEV, per germline (reference sequence). This CDR3 spans 20 amino acids. Germline trimming cut 2 bases from V and 1 base from J; bases unmatched to any gene: 14. The CDR3 loop is CASSLRGVAGGRPGTDTQYF. CDR3 bases: TGTGCCAGCAGTTTACGGGGGGTAGCGGGAGGGCGACCTGGCACAGATACGCAGTATTTT.

The count of this clonotype is one. This chain links TRBV7-8 with TRBJ2-7, with D possibly TRBD1 on 5 matching bases. The V and J ends lost 1 base and 2 bases respectively, with 9 bases between them. This CDR3 is 14 amino acids long. Germline CDR1 reads SGHVS; CDR2 reads FQNEAQ. Here the CDR3 reads CASSLGGTTYEQYF. In nucleotides, the CDR3 is TGTGCCAGCAGCTTAGGGGGCACCACCTACGAGCAGTACTTC.

The V gene is TRBV30, the J gene TRBJ1-1; D is undetermined. The V gene's germline CDR1 is GTSNPN and CDR2 SVGIG (reference sequence). This CDR3 is built from 12 residues. With 5 bases removed from V and 8 bases from J, the gap between germline ends came to 15 bases. CDR3 nucleotides: TGTGCCTGGGGTGAGGAGACCAACGAAGCTTTCTTT. Encoded protein: CAWGEETNEAFF. Filled out from reference TRBV30 and TRBJ1-1, the complete variable domain reads SQTIHQWPATLVQPVGSPLSLECTVEGTSNPNLYWYRQAAGRGLQLLFYSVGIGQISSEVPQNLSASRPQDRQFILSSKKLLLSDSGFYLCAWGEETNEAFFGQGTRLTVV.

The table lists this clonotype with a count of one. The chain is built from TRBV10-3 and TRBJ1-5, with D perhaps matching TRBD1 (5 bases). V lost 8 bases to trimming and J lost 5 bases, with 19 bases between them. Per germline, CDR1 ENHRY and CDR2 SYGVKD. The CDR3 contains 15 residues. CDR3 amino acids: CAIGAGEEGYQPQHF. In DNA, the CDR3 is TGTGCCATCGGGGCGGGGGAAGAGGGGTATCAGCCCCAGCATTTT.

V and J are TRBV9 and TRBJ2-1; TRBD2 matches at 13 bases. Per germline, CDR1 SGDLS and CDR2 YYNGEE. The trim removed 4 bases at V and 5 bases at J, leaving 6 bases unmatched. The CDR3 has 16 amino acids. This chain's CDR3 is CASSSGLAGAHNEQFF. The CDR3 DNA is TGTGCCAGCAGCTCAGGACTAGCGGGAGCCCACAATGAGCAGTTCTTC.

This clonotype was seen a single time. J is TRBJ2-1 and V is TRBV28, with D uncertain. The CDR3 sequence is 15 residues long. The germline V and J ends were trimmed by 5 bases and 8 bases, with 19 bases remaining between them. Germline V gene lookup returns CDR1 MDHEN and CDR2 SYDVKM. The CDR3: CASSEPGPPSYEQFF. In DNA, the CDR3 is TGTGCCAGCAGTGAACCCGGGCCCCCCAGCTATGAGCAGTTCTTC.

The chain combines TRBV9 with TRBJ2-2; TRBD1 matches 12 bases. The CDR3 length is 16 residues. V lost 0 bases to trimming and J lost 7 bases; unmatched junction nucleotides: 4. Germline values: CDR1 SGDLS, CDR2 YYNGEE. The CDR3 region is CASSVGGQGAGGELFF. The CDR3 bases are TGTGCCAGCAGCGTAGGGGGACAGGGGGCCGGCGGGGAGCTGTTTTTT.

This clonotype was seen ten or more times. The chain recombines TRBV4-2 with TRBJ2-1; 8 bases map to TRBD2. The J segment lost 8 bases and the V segment lost 5 bases, leaving 8 bases of the junction unmatched. Looked up from germline, CDR1 is LGHNA and CDR2 is YNFKEQ. The length of the CDR3 is 14 residues. The CDR3 here is CASSLYSGIDEQFF. CDR3 DNA: TGTGCCAGCAGCTTGTATAGCGGGATCGATGAGCAGTTCTTC.

This clonotype occurred a few times. V and J are TRBV28 and TRBJ1-6; the match to TRBD1 covers 7 bases. The CDR3 is made up of 15 amino acids. Germline V gene lookup returns CDR1 MDHEN and CDR2 SYDVKM. V gave up 7 bases and J gave up 10 bases; unmatched junction bases: 13. The CDR3 DNA is TGTGCCAGCACCGCAGAGGGGAGGGGGCGATCACCCCTCCACTTT. Its protein is CASTAEGRGRSPLHF.